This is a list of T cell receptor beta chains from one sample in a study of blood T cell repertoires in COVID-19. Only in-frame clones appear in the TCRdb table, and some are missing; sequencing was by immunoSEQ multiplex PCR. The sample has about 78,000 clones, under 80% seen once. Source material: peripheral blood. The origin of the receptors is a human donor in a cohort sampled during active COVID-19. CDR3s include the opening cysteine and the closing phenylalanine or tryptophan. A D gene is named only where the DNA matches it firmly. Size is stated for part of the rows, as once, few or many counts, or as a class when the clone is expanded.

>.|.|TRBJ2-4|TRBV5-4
CASSLESIKNIQYF
TGTGCCAGCAGCTTGGAGTCTATCAAAAACATTCAGTACTTC
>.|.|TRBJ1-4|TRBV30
CAWSVQEQGVSEKLFF
TGTGCCTGGAGTGTACAAGAGCAGGGTGTTAGTGAAAAACTGTTTTTT
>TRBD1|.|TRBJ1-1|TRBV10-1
CASSDWDSEAFF
TGCGCCAGCAGTGATTGGGACAGTGAAGCTTTCTTT
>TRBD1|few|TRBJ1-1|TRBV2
CASRDTDRVITEAFF
TGTGCCAGCAGGGACACGGACAGGGTCATCACTGAAGCTTTCTTT
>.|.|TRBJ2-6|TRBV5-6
CASSSRAGANVLTF
TGTGCCAGCAGCTCCCGGGCTGGGGCCAACGTCCTGACTTTC
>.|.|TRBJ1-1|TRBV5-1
CASSSGPRNLNTEAFF
TGCGCCAGCAGCTCTGGGCCCAGAAACTTGAACACTGAAGCTTTCTTT
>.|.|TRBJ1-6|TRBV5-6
CASSRRQTAYNSPLHF
TGTGCCAGCAGCCGACGACAGACTGCCTATAATTCACCCCTCCACTTT
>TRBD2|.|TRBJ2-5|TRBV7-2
CASGRGNQETQYF
TGTGCCAGCGGGCGGGGGAACCAAGAGACCCAGTACTTC
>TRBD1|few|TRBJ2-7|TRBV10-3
CATRDREPYEQYF
TGTGCCACTCGGGACAGGGAACCCTACGAGCAGTACTTC
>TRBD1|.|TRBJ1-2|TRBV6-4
CASSGGQGGYGYTF
TGTGCCAGCAGTGGCGGACAGGGGGGATATGGCTACACCTTC
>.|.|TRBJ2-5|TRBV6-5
CASSFGRETQYF
TGTGCCAGCAGTTTTGGGCGAGAGACCCAGTACTTC
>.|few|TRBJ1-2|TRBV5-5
CASGQGGGSGYTF
TGTGCCAGCGGTCAAGGTGGGGGGAGTGGCTACACCTTC
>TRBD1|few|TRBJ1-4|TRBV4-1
CASSPRQGTNEKLFF
TGCGCCAGCAGCCCGAGACAGGGAACTAATGAAAAACTGTTTTTT
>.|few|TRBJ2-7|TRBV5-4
CATRSGYEQYF
TGTGCCACCAGGTCCGGGTACGAGCAGTACTTC
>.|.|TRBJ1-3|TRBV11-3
CASSFLRTDTGF
TGTGCCAGCAGCTTTCTCCGGACGGATACGGGATTT
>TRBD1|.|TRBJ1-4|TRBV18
CASSPRAGGYEKLFF
TGTGCCAGCTCACCGCGGGCAGGGGGCTATGAAAAACTGTTTTTT
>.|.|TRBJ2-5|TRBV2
CASSSQGEETQYF
TGTGCCAGCAGTTCACAGGGAGAGGAGACCCAGTACTTC
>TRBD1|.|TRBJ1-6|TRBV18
CASSPGTGRSPLHF
TGTGCCAGCTCCCCCGGGACAGGGCGTTCACCCCTCCACTTT
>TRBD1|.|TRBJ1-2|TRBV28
CASSLYAGGFGYTF
TGTGCCAGCAGTTTGTATGCAGGGGGTTTTGGCTACACCTTC
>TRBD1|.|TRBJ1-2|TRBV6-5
CASKRDRGQGYGYTF
TGTGCCAGCAAGAGGGACAGGGGGCAGGGCTATGGCTACACCTTC
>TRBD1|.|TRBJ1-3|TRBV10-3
CAITSGQDGSGNTIYF
TGTGCCATCACCTCCGGACAGGACGGCTCTGGAAACACCATATATTTT
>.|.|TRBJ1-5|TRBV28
CASSTGFQPQHF
TGTGCCAGCAGTACAGGTTTTCAGCCCCAGCATTTT
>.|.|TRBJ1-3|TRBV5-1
CASSLLGAPGNTIYF
TGCGCCAGCAGCTTGTTGGGGGCGCCTGGAAACACCATATATTTT
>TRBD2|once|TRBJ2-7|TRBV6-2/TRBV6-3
CASSYKASGGRTYEQYF
TGTGCCAGCAGTTACAAGGCTAGCGGGGGCCGAACCTACGAGCAGTACTTC
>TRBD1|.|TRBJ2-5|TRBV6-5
CASRPRTGGGETQYF
TGTGCCAGCAGGCCCCGGACAGGGGGCGGAGAGACCCAGTACTTC
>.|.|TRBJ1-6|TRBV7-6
CASSLERGALHF
TGTGCCAGCAGCTTAGAACGGGGGGCCCTCCACTTT
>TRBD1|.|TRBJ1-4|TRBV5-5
CASSITGGVFEKLFF
TGTGCCAGCAGCATCACAGGGGGCGTCTTTGAAAAACTGTTTTTT
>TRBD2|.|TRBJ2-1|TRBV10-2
CASSEPGLGPNEQFF
TGCGCCAGCAGTGAGCCGGGACTAGGTCCTAATGAGCAGTTCTTC